The following is a TCR beta chain sequence with its context. This clone was counted only a few times. Which antigen it targets is not known. Base quality data are lacking; no much larger clone is found one base away. These data originate in a study of blood T cell repertoires in COVID-19 (dated by TCRdb to 2018 to 2020). In the study overall: The collaborator samples originated in the United States, Italy and Spain and spanned the acute and convalescent phases of COVID-19. The material from the prospective study consisted of cDNA or gDNA derived from T cells, B-cell-depleted T cells, or PBMCs. The dataset comprised deeply sampled blood TCRbeta repertoires from subjects exposed to, actively infected with, or recovered from COVID-19. A freely available public database, intended as a resource for researchers studying the immune response to SARS-CoV-2, is where the repertoires were released. The samples were drawn from the first 160 participants of the ongoing ImmuneRACE study and from 1,200 or so subjects provided by 6 global collaborators. Nearly every sample came with metadata listing a de-identified subject ID, COVID-19 status, age in years and sex. Where available, HLA class I and class II types were taken from metadata supplied by the sample provider and were not determined by assay-based typing.

In the prospective study, participants were about 18 to 95 years old, resided in 24 geographic areas of the United States, and were enrolled through a virtual design. Cohort assignment in the prospective study relied on participant-reported clinical history from a screening survey and a study questionnaire. For ImmuneRACE Cohort 3, a participant was defined as recovered based on two consecutive negative NP/OP PCR tests, clearance by a healthcare professional, or resolution of symptoms. Each participant in the prospective study had whole blood, serum and a nasopharyngeal or oropharyngeal swab collected by mobile phlebotomists. Participants in the prospective study had the option to provide additional blood draws and questionnaires over a roughly 2-month period. Blood samples from the prospective study were shipped frozen or at room temperature prior to DNA extraction. The V end gives up 5 bases and the J end 4 bases, leaving 16 bases in the junction not matched to a gene. Counted from cysteine to phenylalanine, this CDR3 has 18 amino acids. The CDR3 DNA has 54 bases and is translated from base 1. CDR1 and CDR2 (PRHDT, FYEKMQ) derive from the germline V gene (reference sequence).

TCRbeta CDR3 regions were amplified from genomic DNA by means of the immunoSEQ Assay, a bias-controlled multiplex PCR. As for how the authors treated the data: The number of nucleated cells in each sample was estimated from the amplification of reference gene primers within the assay. To quantify the absolute abundance of each unique TCRbeta CDR3 rearrangement, sequence reads were collapsed and filtered. For each sample, productive Simpson clonality was calculated as the square root of Simpson's diversity index across productive rearrangements. TCRdb carries this immuneACCESS record with in-frame sequences only. Its versions omit some clonotypes, under half of them owing to an unresolved V gene in the studies checked, with the rest unexplained. That table furnishes V, J and clone size, whereas the DNA furnished D and trimming. In all, the sample holds approximately 290,000 clones, and approximately 83% of those were seen once. The top ten clonotypes cover roughly 4% of the sample.

Summary of the overall study and its limitations: The amount of clinical and demographic metadata varied by source and participant and was provided uncurated.

The receptor chain draws on TRBV13 and TRBJ2-4, and TRBD2 aligns with 8 junction nucleotides. Sequenced: PBMCs or T cells enriched from blood (not recorded which). The origin of this receptor is a woman between 25 and 40 years old who had recovered from COVID-19. DNA sequence: TGTGCCAGCAGCCCGCAAACCGGGGGGGAAGGTAGAAAAAACATTCAGTACTTC. It codes for CASSPQTGGEGRKNIQYF.